The present entry profiles one T cell receptor (beta chain) with its context. These data originate in a study of T cell changes during pregnancy in multiple sclerosis. Trimming removed 1 base from V and 1 base from J, with 4 bases in between. CDR1 and CDR2 from the germline V gene are SEHNR and FQNEAQ (reference sequence). This CDR3 is 13 amino acids long. Libraries were prepared by immunoSEQ multiplex PCR; TCRdb keeps only in-frame clonotypes and omits some of them. The sample gives around 60,000 clones, roughly nine tenths of which show up once; roughly 2.5% is in the top ten. The chain uses TRBV7-9 and TRBJ1-2; the D is unclear. The sequencing used peripheral blood, collected in the first trimester of pregnancy. This receptor was taken from a female donor with multiple sclerosis, enrolled in a pregnancy study. The DNA of the CDR3 is TGTGCCAGCAGCTTAGTCAGTAACTATGGCTACACCTTC. Amino acids: CASSLVSNYGYTF.